This T cell receptor beta chain is drawn from a study of circulating and synovial CD4+ cells in juvenile arthritis. Points on this clone: Its target is not known.

General study results and limits: Circulating pathogenic-like lymphocytes shared a substantially higher fraction of CDR3 sequences with synovium than bulk blood. T cell genome counts differed by at least an order of magnitude between CPL and CD4 samples. The pathogenic-like versus bulk T cell difference escaped Vbeta family analysis.

Germline V gene data show CDR1 as LNHDA and CDR2 as SQIVND (reference sequence). The CDR3 sequence is 16 residues long. Deletions cut 9 bases from V and 2 bases from J, with 22 bases between. Generated by immunoSEQ multiplex PCR, the TCRdb table keeps only in-frame clones and is missing some. The sample includes 35,000 or so clones, 90% to 95% seen only once; the top ten take 0.15% to 0.2%. The receptor was isolated from a human donor with juvenile idiopathic arthritis. The sample consisted of CD4+ T cells from blood. The gene calls are TRBV19 and TRBJ1-2; the D gene is possibly TRBD1 (5 bases). The CDR3 reads CASRRGGTGGNYGYTF. CDR3 in DNA: TGTGCCAGCCGTAGGGGTGGAACAGGAGGGAACTATGGCTACACCTTC.